The T cell receptor beta chain described here comes from a study of blood T cell repertoires in COVID-19. Study-wide background: Both acute and convalescent COVID-19 samples were obtained from the United States, Italy and Spain. The analysed material was cDNA or gDNA that came from T cells, B-cell-depleted T cells, or PBMCs.

Germline CDR1 MGHRA, CDR2 YSYEKL. The CDR3 runs to 17 residues. The V end lost 0 bases, the J end lost 4 bases, and 18 bases lay between the germline ends. Original data processing: From reference gene primer amplification, estimates of nucleated cell counts were derived. Data came from immunoSEQ multiplex PCR; TCRdb stores just in-frame clones and leaves some out. V, J and clone size derive from that table, while D and trimming were established from the DNA sequence. The data show tens of thousands of clones, with roughly 80% seen just once and around 17% held by the top ten. The chain joins TRBV4-1 to TRBJ1-2; D gene ambiguous. The sequence was obtained from a man in his 70s with acute or convalescent COVID-19. Sequencing was performed on peripheral blood. CDR3 bases: TGCGCCAGCAGCCAAGAATCCTCCAGCGGGCGTATCTATGGCTACACCTTC. This sequence encodes CASSQESSSGRIYGYTF.